Described below is a single T cell receptor (beta chain) sequence and its context. The entry originates in a study of beta chain features in type 1 diabetes. Expressed TCRB transcripts got sequenced, as all isolated RNA was reverse transcribed. Clones were sequenced by immunoSEQ multiplex PCR, and TCRdb holds only the in-frame ones, with some missing. The table includes tens of thousands of clones, under 65% detected once. Germline trimming cut 4 bases from V and 0 bases from J; bases unmatched to any gene: 9. This CDR3 region has 16 residues. The germline V gene encodes CDR1 SQVTM and CDR2 ANQGSEA. This TCR was sampled from a woman younger than 30 in good health. The chain carries TRBV29-1 and TRBJ2-1, with 7 bases matching TRBD2. The sample taken for sequencing was Tregs from blood. CDR3 DNA sequence: TGCAGCGTTGTAGTGGGCGGGAGCCGCTCCTACAATGAGCAGTTCTTC. Amino acids: CSVVVGGSRSYNEQFF.